The 27 T cell receptor beta chains in this list originate from one sample, sequenced in a study of shared clonotypes between healthy human individuals. Method: immunoSEQ multiplex PCR; TCRdb's copy keeps in-frame clones and lacks some. This table has about 1.9 million clones, just under 95% appearing once. CD8 cells classed as naive were CD45RO-negative and positively selected for CCR7, excluding terminally differentiated effector memory CD45RA+ cells. The sample consisted of naive CD8+ T cells from PBMCs. All receptors derive from a man aged 18 to 29 in good health. Some clones in this sample may be carry-over from other donors' samples.

This chain uses TRBV21-1 with TRBJ1-1; TRBD1, the table's D call, lacks a check against the DNA. TRBV21-1 is a pseudogene locus. CDR3 length: 18 residues. CDR3 in amino acids: CASSPPPGTGAPNTEAFF. DNA for the CDR3: TGTGCCAGCAGCCCTCCACCCGGGACAGGGGCCCCCAACACTGAAGCTTTCTTT.

The chain links TRBV27 to TRBJ2-7; no reliable D call. The CDR3 runs 15 residues. V lost 0 bases and J lost 3, with 12 bases in between. Germline loops: CDR1 MNHEY, CDR2 SMNVEV (reference sequence). The CDR3 spells CASSLSADGRYEQYF. In nucleotides, the CDR3 is TGTGCCAGCAGTTTATCTGCGGACGGGCGCTACGAGCAGTACTTC.

The chain is built from TRBV5-4 and TRBJ2-7; D could derive from TRBD1 or TRBD2 (5 bases each). Trimming shortened V by 1 base and J by 3 bases, and 14 bases separated the two germline ends. Germline-derived CDR1 and CDR2 are SGHNT and YYREEE (reference sequence). The CDR3 runs to 15 residues. CDR3 residues: CASSLSGTGIYEQYF. The CDR3 bases are TGTGCCAGCAGCTTGTCTGGGACGGGAATCTACGAGCAGTACTTC.

CDR3: CASSQKGAPNGYTF. The CDR3 DNA reads as TGTGCCAGCAGCCAAAAGGGGGCGCCGAATGGCTACACCTTC. The chain has TRBV4-2 and TRBJ1-2; TRBD1 aligns across 7 bases. Losses at the gene ends were 2 bases for V and 6 bases for J; bases not matched to a gene: 6. This CDR3 is built from 14 residues. CDR1 LGHNA and CDR2 YNFKEQ come from the germline V gene.

V and J are TRBV9 and TRBJ2-7, with a tentative D call TRBD1 (5 bases). Germline assignment: CDR1 SGDLS and CDR2 YYNGEE. The CDR3 has 15 residues. With 3 bases removed from V and 3 bases from J, the gap between germline ends came to 16 bases. The CDR3 DNA follows: TGTGCCAGCAGCGCCCAGGGAATGCCCCACTACGAGCAGTACTTC. The encoded protein is CASSAQGMPHYEQYF.

This clone was detected only once. This chain links TRBV19 with TRBJ2-1, with 13 bases lining up with TRBD2. The CDR3 sequence is 16 residues long. With V trimmed by 5 bases and J by 9 bases, 10 bases remained unmatched. Germline CDR1 and CDR2: LNHDA and SQIVND (reference sequence). CDR3 DNA: TGTGCCAGTAGTCTCCCCCGGACTAGCGGGAGAGGTGAGCAGTTCTTC. Its protein is CASSLPRTSGRGEQFF.

The chain employs TRBV7-9 and TRBJ2-7, with D perhaps TRBD1 or TRBD2 (5 bases each). V lost 2 bases to trimming and J lost 2 bases, with 13 bases between them. Germline V lookup: CDR1 SEHNR, CDR2 FQNEAQ (reference sequence). This CDR3 contains 15 residues. The CDR3 nucleotides are TGTGCCAGCAGCTTAACAAGGGACCCAGCCTACGAGCAGTACTTC. Translated: CASSLTRDPAYEQYF.

V and J are TRBV4-1 and TRBJ2-2, with 13 nucleotides matching TRBD2. J was trimmed by 7 bases and V by 0 bases; bases with no gene match: 5. Per the germline V gene, CDR1 is MGHRA and CDR2 is YSYEKL. CDR3 length equals 17 residues. The CDR3 is CASSQELTSGRYGELFF. The CDR3 region has the DNA TGCGCCAGCAGCCAAGAGTTGACTAGCGGGAGGTACGGGGAGCTGTTTTTT.

CDR3 loop: CSALGTGVLGTEAFF. The CDR3 bases are TGCAGCGCCCTCGGGACAGGGGTTTTGGGCACTGAAGCTTTCTTT. J is TRBJ1-1 and V is TRBV29-1, with 10 bases lining up with TRBD1. V was pared by 7 bases and J by 4 bases, with 12 bases of the junction left unmatched. CDR1 is SQVTM, CDR2 ANQGSEA, per germline. This CDR3 is 15 amino acids long.

A note on this clone: A much more abundant neighbour one base away suggests this may be a read error. At the DNA level, this CDR3 is encoded by other sequences in the same sample as well. This chain's CDR3 is CASSFGETQYF. The CDR3 DNA reads TGTGCCAGCAGCTTCGGGGAGACCCAGTACTTC. The chain has TRBV7-8 and TRBJ2-5; no clear D gene. This CDR3 is 11 amino acids long. Per germline, CDR1 SGHVS and CDR2 FQNEAQ. V was pared by 3 bases and J by 5 bases, with 4 bases between.

The chain links TRBV6-1 to TRBJ2-7, with 13 bases fitting TRBD2. Germline CDR1 reads MNHNS; CDR2 reads SASEGT. With V trimmed by 7 bases and J by 4 bases, 4 bases remained unmatched. CDR3 size: 14 residues. The CDR3 nucleotides are TGTGCCAGCATCGGACTAGCGGGAGCTTACGAGCAGTACTTC. Its translation is CASIGLAGAYEQYF.

The V call is TRBV9, the J call TRBJ2-7; D might be TRBD1 (6 bases). V lost 3 bases and J 4 bases, leaving 11 bases between the germline ends. Germline CDR1 SGDLS, CDR2 YYNGEE. The CDR3 totals 13 residues. The CDR3 reads CASSAPDSYEQYF. In nucleotides, the CDR3 is TGTGCCAGCAGCGCTCCGGACAGTTACGAGCAGTACTTC.

The V and J genes are TRBV15 and TRBJ2-1; D is uncertain. CDR3 size: 15 residues. V shed 0 bases and J shed 0 bases, with 6 bases lying between them. CDR1 LNHNV and CDR2 YYDKDF come from the germline V gene (reference sequence). The CDR3 sequence is CATSRDLNSYNEQFF. The CDR3 DNA reads TGTGCCACCAGCAGAGATCTGAACTCCTACAATGAGCAGTTCTTC.

The chain is built from TRBV7-2 and TRBJ2-7; tentatively, D is TRBD1 or TRBD2 (6 bases each). The CDR3 runs to 14 residues. Germline V gene data show CDR1 as SGHTA and CDR2 as FQGNSA. V was shortened by 5 bases and J by 4 bases, with 15 bases between the two germline ends. DNA for the CDR3: TGTGCCAGCAGCGACCCGGGGGCCCCTTACGAGCAGTACTTC. This gives the protein CASSDPGAPYEQYF.

The chain recombines TRBV6-5 with TRBJ1-1; D is ambiguous. The germline V and J ends were trimmed by 6 bases and 4 bases, with 15 bases remaining between them. Germline CDR1 reads MNHEY; CDR2 reads SVGAGI. This CDR3 contains 14 residues. The CDR3 sequence is CASSPRVGTTEAFF. The DNA for the CDR3 is TGTGCCAGCAGCCCACGGGTGGGTACCACTGAAGCTTTCTTT.

The chain links TRBV19 to TRBJ1-2; D unresolved. The V gene's germline CDR1 is LNHDA and CDR2 SQIVND (reference sequence). V lost 4 bases and J lost 6, with 12 bases in between. The CDR3 is made up of 13 amino acids. The CDR3 nucleotides are TGTGCCAGTAGTAAAGGTTGGCCTCATGGCTACACCTTC. This encodes CASSKGWPHGYTF.

The CDR3 DNA sequence: TGTGCCAGCAGCTCCGGTAGCGGGAGGGCCGGCGGGGAGCTGTTTTTT. Protein product: CASSSGSGRAGGELFF. The gene calls are TRBV7-9 and TRBJ2-2; 11 bases match TRBD2. The J segment lost 7 bases and the V segment lost 4 bases, leaving 8 bases of the junction unmatched. This CDR3 is 16 amino acids long. Looked up from germline, CDR1 is SEHNR and CDR2 is FQNEAQ (reference sequence).

The chain joins TRBV5-6 to TRBJ2-1; D not certain. The CDR3 sequence is 13 residues long. The V end was cut by 0 bases, the J end by 8 bases, with 9 bases between. CDR1 SGHDT and CDR2 YYEEEE come from the germline V gene. The CDR3 region is CASSLAKGYEQFF. In DNA, the CDR3 is TGTGCCAGCAGCTTGGCCAAGGGTTATGAGCAGTTCTTC.

V gene TRBV7-9 combines with J gene TRBJ2-2; D gene ambiguous. The CDR3 has 15 residues. V was clipped by 5 bases and J by 5 bases, with 15 bases between them. Germline CDR1 reads SEHNR; CDR2 reads FQNEAQ (reference sequence). The CDR3 loop is CASSRGDPRTGELFF. The CDR3 nucleotides are TGTGCCAGCAGCCGAGGAGACCCAAGGACCGGGGAGCTGTTTTTT.

V usage is TRBV28 and J usage is TRBJ2-3; D is unclear. There are 14 residues in the CDR3. Trimming took 6 bases from V and 2 from J, leaving 12 bases between them. Germline V lookup: CDR1 MDHEN, CDR2 SYDVKM. CDR3 in DNA: TGTGCCAGCAGGTCGACGACACCCACAGATACGCAGTATTTT. Its protein is CASRSTTPTDTQYF.

The chain has TRBV4-2 and TRBJ2-1; 8 positions match TRBD2. The trim removed 2 bases at V and 5 bases at J, leaving 14 bases unmatched. The germline V gene encodes CDR1 LGHNA and CDR2 YNFKEQ. This CDR3 spans 18 amino acids. For the CDR3, the DNA is TGTGCCAGCAGCCAACTAGGAAGCGGGAGTGCTATCCACAATGAGCAGTTCTTC. It codes for CASSQLGSGSAIHNEQFF.

V usage is TRBV6-5 and J usage is TRBJ2-7, with 10 bases lining up with TRBD1. Germline CDR1 MNHEY, CDR2 SVGAGI. V was clipped by 6 bases and J by 4 bases; unmatched bases: 3. There are 13 residues in the CDR3. CDR3 DNA sequence: TGTGCCAGCAGCAGGGACAGGGGATACGAGCAGTACTTC. Translating it yields CASSRDRGYEQYF.

CDR3 in amino acids: CASSSRRDLSNYGYTF. The CDR3 coding sequence is TGTGCCAGCAGTTCCCGAAGGGACTTATCTAACTATGGCTACACCTTC. V usage is TRBV28 and J usage is TRBJ1-2, with D possibly matching TRBD1 (5 bases). With 4 bases removed from V and 0 bases from J, the gap between germline ends came to 15 bases. Germline CDR1 MDHEN, CDR2 SYDVKM. The CDR3 length is 16 residues.

The rearrangement joins TRBV7-9 to TRBJ1-1, with 10 bases that match TRBD1. This CDR3 is 16 amino acids long. Germline CDR1 and CDR2: SEHNR and FQNEAQ (reference sequence). Unmatched junction bases numbered 10, after V lost 5 bases and J lost 4 bases. DNA for the CDR3: TGTGCCAGCAGCGACGGACAGGGGGAGCTGGGCACTGAAGCTTTCTTT. Encoded protein: CASSDGQGELGTEAFF.

The table lists this clone with a count of one. The same CDR3 is also encoded by other DNA sequences in this sample. J is TRBJ2-7 and V is TRBV29-1; possibly TRBD2 for D (6 bases). From germline, CDR1 is SQVTM and CDR2 ANQGSEA. The CDR3 sequence is 12 residues long. V was trimmed by 7 bases and J by 2 bases, leaving 12 bases between them. CDR3 sequence reads: CSGRTGAYEQYF. CDR3 bases: TGCAGCGGGCGGACGGGGGCCTACGAGCAGTACTTC.

This clone was picked up one time. This rearrangement joins TRBV13 to TRBJ2-7; D unclear. The CDR3 length is 16 residues. Germline V CDR1 and CDR2: PRHDT, FYEKMQ (reference sequence). Deletions cut 4 bases from V and 3 bases from J, with 19 bases between. The DNA of the CDR3 is TGTGCCAGCAGCTCTAGACTCGCGCACCTTCTCTACGAGCAGTACTTC. This sequence encodes CASSSRLAHLLYEQYF.

The chain joins TRBV27 to TRBJ1-2, with D possibly TRBD1 on 5 matching bases. The CDR3 consists of 16 residues. Germline assignment: CDR1 MNHEY and CDR2 SMNVEV (reference sequence). V was shortened by 2 bases and J by 1 base, with 14 bases between the two germline ends. Written as DNA, the CDR3 is TGTGCCAGCAGTTTAGGCTCTGGGGGTAGTAACTATGGCTACACCTTC. This sequence encodes CASSLGSGGSNYGYTF.